This paragraph covers one T cell receptor beta chain sequence. Its cognate antigen is unknown. The data stem from a study of Ad26.COV2.S vaccination and SARS-CoV-2 variants. Study conclusions and caveats: Spike-specific TCR breadth was greater in vaccine than placebo recipients. Overall T cell responses may have been underestimated by the analyses of TCR breadth and depth.

The repertoire was sequenced with immunoSEQ multiplex PCR; TCRdb's copy has only in-frame clones and lacks some. The sample carries approximately 340,000 clones, approximately 90% recorded once. The germline V gene encodes CDR1 SGHRS and CDR2 YFSETQ. The CDR3 sequence is 14 residues long. With V trimmed by 3 bases and J by 5 bases, 5 bases remained unmatched. This chain uses TRBV5-1 with TRBJ1-1; 9 bases map to TRBD1. The sequences come from peripheral blood, collected after recovery from COVID-19. The TCR was taken from a human donor who had recovered from COVID-19. The CDR3 here is CASSYGTGSTEAFF. The CDR3, as DNA: TGCGCCAGCAGCTACGGGACAGGGAGTACTGAAGCTTTCTTT.